One TCR beta chain is described in this entry. The data are from a study of blood T cell repertoires in COVID-19. Sequenced by immunoSEQ multiplex PCR; TCRdb stores in-frame clones only, minus some. The sample has under 200,000 clones, about nine tenths seen once. CDR3 length: 17 residues. This sequence originates from a man younger than 35 with active or convalescent COVID-19. J is TRBJ1-1 and V is TRBV21-1; the table's D call of TRBD1 was not tested on the DNA. TRBV21-1 is described as a pseudogene. The sequenced material came from peripheral blood. The CDR3 region is CASSKARRRTGCTEAFF. In DNA, the CDR3 is TGTGCCAGCAGCAAAGCTCGGAGGAGGACAGGGTGCACTGAAGCTTTCTTT.